This T cell receptor (beta chain) was sequenced for a study of CD8 T cells in Susac syndrome (dated by TCRdb to between 2018 and 2021). With respect to the entire study: Whether CD8+ T cell activation and differentiation in Susac syndrome was antigen driven was tested using repertoire sequencing. The clonality of the CD8+ T cell repertoire was compared across more than 9 healthy donors, about 14 Susac syndrome patients and under 17 multiple sclerosis patients. What the study reported, not specific to this receptor: The number of individuals in the TCR sequencing and HLA analysis was recognized as being relatively small.

The germline V gene (reference sequence) specifies PRHDT as CDR1 and FYEKMQ as CDR2. Spanning cysteine to phenylalanine, the CDR3 consists of 14 amino acids. Just CDR3 DNA is preserved here, 42 bases in frame from base 1. RNA was extracted with the RNeasy kit and about 0.5 to 1 ug was reverse transcribed using random hexamers. TCR beta CDR3 regions were amplified with the immunoSEQ multiplex PCR assay covering 54 Vbeta and 13 Jbeta segments. To correct PCR amplification bias, a synthetic template baseline was used for both primer optimization and computational correction. Processing in the source paper ran as follows. Only productive sequences were kept, with reads annotated to V, D and J genes according to IMGT and analyzed in immunoSEQ Analyzer. To calculate clonality, Shannon entropy was normalized by log2 of the number of productive unique sequences and then subtracted from one. For each patient and control, public and private clones were evaluated within the 100 most prevalent clones. A clone was defined as Susac-specific if it was absent from the healthy and MS cohorts, from over a thousand published viral clones and from other ImmuneACCESS disease sequences. TCRdb reworked the public reads: Q25 trimming with fastp, MiXCR clone assembly, productive beta chains retained. A single entry per CDR3 protein holds the most common genes and DNA from its merged rows. It is TCRdb's table, rather than the study itself, that gives the V and J calls and clone size. This sample gives 130,000 or so distinct CDR3 sequences in total; over 75% of them show up just once. Roughly 0.53% of the sample is held by the ten biggest clonotypes.

Concerning this clonotype itself: Its antigen is currently not known. A read error may produce the germline difference seen at one junction end.

Peripheral blood CD8+ and CD4+ T cells from healthy donors, Susac syndrome patients and multiple sclerosis patients were profiled by high-throughput TCR beta sequencing. Treatment-naive patients with stable or active relapsing-remitting disease fulfilling revised McDonald criteria were used as multiple sclerosis controls. Bulk CD8+ and CD4+ T cells were purified magnetically by negative isolation, whereas CD8+ TEMRA cells were enriched by FACS. Blood was collected in EDTA tubes and processed within 24 hours, with PBMCs isolated through density gradient centrifugation. PBMCs intended for TCR sequencing were cryopreserved in liquid nitrogen and thawed later in a water bath at 37 degrees C. The sorted or isolated CD4+, CD8+ and CD8+ TEMRA cells had a purity of 90% or higher.

The source of this sequence is a human donor with multiple sclerosis. The V and J segments used are TRBV13 and TRBJ1-4; the D gene cannot be resolved reliably. Sequencing input: CD8+ T cells from PBMCs. The bases are TGTGCCAGCAGCCTAGGAGTGGAACCGGGAAAACTGTTTTTT. This codes for CASSLGVEPGKLFF.